This TCR beta chain derives from a study of blood T cell repertoires in COVID-19. On the study more broadly: COVID-19 samples, acute and convalescent, were from the United States, Italy and Spain. T cells, B-cell-depleted T cells, or PBMCs supplied cDNA or gDNA.

Original methodology: Estimation of nucleated cell counts relied on the amplification of reference gene primers. Assay: immunoSEQ multiplex PCR; the TCRdb copy retains only in-frame clones and omits some. That table is the source of V, J and clone size, and D and trimming were worked out from the DNA. The sample has about 48,000 clones, about four fifths seen once. Germline CDR1 is ENHRY and CDR2 is SYGVKD. The CDR3 sequence is 19 residues long. Trimming pared 0 bases from V and 3 bases from J, leaving 21 bases between. This clone has a single count. The sequence was collected from a human donor in a cohort sampled during active COVID-19. The sequencing sample was made of peripheral blood. The rearrangement links TRBV10-3 to TRBJ1-5, with D tentatively TRBD1 (5 bases). In nucleotides, the CDR3 is TGTGCCATCAGTGAGTCAAAGGCTGGGGCTGGAAAGGTCAATCAGCCCCAGCATTTT. It yields the protein CAISESKAGAGKVNQPQHF.